These T cell receptor beta chains were read from a single sample in a study of blood T cell repertoires in COVID-19. Using immunoSEQ multiplex PCR, the repertoire was profiled, and TCRdb retains in-frame clones only, with some absent. Of about 380,000 clones in the sample, about 87% were seen once. Material: PBMCs or T cells enriched from blood (not recorded which). These receptors were collected from a man aged 25 to 40 who had recovered from COVID-19. Both conserved end residues are part of each CDR3.

j_call v_call cdr3_aa
TRBJ1-5 TRBV11-2 CASSLDGFSGAGQPQHF
TRBJ2-7 TRBV7-2 CASSREYEQYF
TRBJ2-1 TRBV6-5 CASRGGQGFYNEQFF
TRBJ1-6 TRBV5-4 CASSSRGQNSPLHF
TRBJ1-2 TRBV11-2 CASSSRGNGYTF
TRBJ2-7 TRBV30 CAWSFGGSEQYF
TRBJ1-5 TRBV6-5 CASSRRGETQPQHF
TRBJ1-3 TRBV19 CASSPDTSSGNTIYF
TRBJ1-5 TRBV7-8 CASSSPEGYRTGINQPQHF
TRBJ2-5 TRBV11-3 CASSRTGGREETQYF
TRBJ2-3 TRBV10-3 CAISGREGAIADTQYF
TRBJ1-5 TRBV6-5 CASSTGSNQPQHF
TRBJ2-3 TRBV5-1 CASSPGGPQNTQYF
TRBJ1-3 TRBV6-5 CASRAVSSGNTIYF
TRBJ1-2 TRBV6-6 CASKRSTRGVDGHGYTF
TRBJ1-2 TRBV7-2 CASSIPGAAGRTGYTF
TRBJ1-2 TRBV11-2 CASTLGQPVTNYGYTF
TRBJ2-2 TRBV5-1 CASSLDRETGELFF
TRBJ2-7 TRBV19 CASSLSTETYEQYF
TRBJ2-5 TRBV6-5 CASSYGVRQETQYF
TRBJ1-3 TRBV3-1/TRBV3-2 CASSQSWASGNTIYF
TRBJ1-1 TRBV6-5 CASSDSTGSLTEAFF
TRBJ1-5 TRBV7-9 CASSLNTQGYSNQPQHF
TRBJ2-7 TRBV5-1 CASSLTAEGEQYF
TRBJ1-2 TRBV12-3/TRBV12-4 CASSPGGTGYTF
TRBJ1-2 TRBV24-1 CATSDSIHGYTF
TRBJ1-6 TRBV6-2/TRBV6-3 CASSYGGSYNSPLHF
TRBJ1-4 TRBV7-9 CASSLVSGEKLFF
TRBJ2-3 TRBV12-5 CASALFGTDTQYF
TRBJ2-6 TRBV11-2 CASSLEQGNVLTF
TRBJ2-3 TRBV9 CASSLAGGGQYF
TRBJ1-5 TRBV13 CASTQGNQPQHF
TRBJ2-7 TRBV5-1 CASSPRTGGRYEQYF
TRBJ2-1 TRBV13 CASSPRAGGSSSYNEQFF
TRBJ1-5 TRBV27 CASSLGTGQPQHF
TRBJ1-3 TRBV29-1 CSPPMKRVHSGNTIYF
TRBJ2-5 TRBV5-1 CASSYPGSGGETQYF
TRBJ2-5 TRBV11-2 CASSSLRGIGQETQYF
TRBJ2-5 TRBV6-2/TRBV6-3 CASSRSGQLETQYF
TRBJ2-3 TRBV6-5 CASSYSGGFSDTQYF
TRBJ1-1 TRBV19 CASSPGQVNTEAFF
TRBJ1-1 TRBV6-5 CASSYFSGTEAFF
TRBJ2-5 TRBV30 CAWSTTSGKETQYF
TRBJ1-1 TRBV10-2 CASSGRGTEAFF
TRBJ1-2 TRBV4-1 CASSQDRGPSRGYTF
TRBJ2-1 TRBV7-3 CASSLGPNNEQFF
TRBJ1-5 TRBV10-3 CATGEDRERQPQHF
TRBJ1-2 TRBV4-2 CASSQGTDQGSNGYTF
TRBJ1-2 TRBV5-4 CASSPDRMYGYTF
TRBJ2-4 TRBV6-1 CASSERAGGLSTNIQYF